The sequence of this TCR beta chain was determined in a study of T cell changes during pregnancy in multiple sclerosis. This clone was seen only a few times. Sequencing used immunoSEQ multiplex PCR; TCRdb keeps in-frame clones, though not all of them. The table has about 43,000 clones, approximately 91% seen once. The V gene's germline CDR1 is SGDLS and CDR2 YYNGEE. V lost 3 bases to trimming and J lost 5 bases, with 20 bases between them. The CDR3 is 16 residues long. The receptor comes from a female donor with multiple sclerosis, enrolled in a pregnancy study. V usage is TRBV9 and J usage is TRBJ2-5; a weak D match, TRBD2 (6 bases). The material sequenced was PBMCs (not recorded whether the cells were cultured). In DNA, the CDR3 is TGTGCCAGCAGCGGAACGGGAGTACCGTCGATGGAGACCCAGTACTTC. It codes for CASSGTGVPSMETQYF.